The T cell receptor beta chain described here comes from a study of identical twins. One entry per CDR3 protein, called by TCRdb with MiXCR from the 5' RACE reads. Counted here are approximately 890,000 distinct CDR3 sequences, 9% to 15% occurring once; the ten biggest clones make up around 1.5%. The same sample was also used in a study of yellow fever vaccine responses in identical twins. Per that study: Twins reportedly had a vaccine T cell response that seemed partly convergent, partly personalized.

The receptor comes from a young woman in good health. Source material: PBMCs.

The DNA of the CDR3 is TGTGCCAGCAGTGACATTATGACAGGGCTTAAAGAGACCCAGTACTTC. This gives the protein CASSDIMTGLKETQYF. This chain connects TRBV2 to TRBJ2-5; 7 bases map to TRBD1. CDR1 and CDR2 from the germline V gene are SNHLY and FYNNEI. This CDR3 comprises 16 residues. V lost 3 bases to trimming and J lost 3 bases; unmatched junction nucleotides: 10.